Here is one T cell receptor beta chain with its context. This specimen belongs to a study of T-cell reconstitution after alpha-beta-depleted transplantation in children. Unique molecular identifiers featured in how the TCRbeta library was prepared. One entry per CDR3 protein, called by TCRdb with MiXCR from the PCR reads. The sample holds about 610,000 distinct CDR3 sequences, under 12% seen once. The clonotype originates from a human donor who donated a stem cell graft to a child with acute myeloid leukemia. The material was PBMCs from the stem cell graft donor, obtained from the stem cell graft.

The CDR3 bases are TGTGCCAGCTCACCACAGGGGACAGGGGATAATGAGCAGTTCTTC. Translating gives CASSPQGTGDNEQFF. The rearrangement links TRBV18 to TRBJ2-1; 10 positions match TRBD1. This CDR3 has 15 amino acids. Germline assignment: CDR1 KGHSH and CDR2 LQKENI. Trimming took 1 base from V and 7 from J; bases not matched to a gene: 4.